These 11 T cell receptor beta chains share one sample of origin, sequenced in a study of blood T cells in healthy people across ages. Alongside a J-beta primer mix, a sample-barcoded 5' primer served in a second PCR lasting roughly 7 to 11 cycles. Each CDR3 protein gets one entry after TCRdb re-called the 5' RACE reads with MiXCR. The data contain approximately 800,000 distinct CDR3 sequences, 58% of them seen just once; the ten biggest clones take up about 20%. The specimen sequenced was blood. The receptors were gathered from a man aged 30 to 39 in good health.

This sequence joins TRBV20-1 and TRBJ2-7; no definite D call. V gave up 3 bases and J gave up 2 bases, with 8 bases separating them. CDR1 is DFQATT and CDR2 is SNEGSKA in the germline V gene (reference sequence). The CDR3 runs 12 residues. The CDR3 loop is CSASFSAYEQYF. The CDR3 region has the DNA TGCAGTGCTAGTTTTTCGGCCTACGAGCAGTACTTC.

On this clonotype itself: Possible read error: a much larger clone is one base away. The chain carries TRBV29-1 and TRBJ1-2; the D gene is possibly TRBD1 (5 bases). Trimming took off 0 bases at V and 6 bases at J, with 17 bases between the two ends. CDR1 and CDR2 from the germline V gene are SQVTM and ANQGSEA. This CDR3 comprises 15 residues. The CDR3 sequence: CSVEEAKGFDDGYTF. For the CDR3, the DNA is TGCAGCGTTGAAGAGGCCAAGGGGTTCGACGATGGCTACACCTTC.

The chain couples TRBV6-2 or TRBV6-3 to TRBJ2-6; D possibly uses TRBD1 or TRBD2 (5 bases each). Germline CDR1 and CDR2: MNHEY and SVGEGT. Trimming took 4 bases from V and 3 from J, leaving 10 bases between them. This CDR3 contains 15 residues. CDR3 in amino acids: CASSCEGYGANVLTF. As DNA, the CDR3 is TGTGCCAGCAGTTGCGAGGGGTATGGGGCCAACGTCCTGACTTTC.

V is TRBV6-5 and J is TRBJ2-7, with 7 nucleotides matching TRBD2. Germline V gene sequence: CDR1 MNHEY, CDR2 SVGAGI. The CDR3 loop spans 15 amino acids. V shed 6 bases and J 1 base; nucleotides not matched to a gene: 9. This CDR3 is CASRQTGLQSYEQYF. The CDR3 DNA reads TGTGCCAGCAGACAGACGGGACTACAGTCCTACGAGCAGTACTTC.

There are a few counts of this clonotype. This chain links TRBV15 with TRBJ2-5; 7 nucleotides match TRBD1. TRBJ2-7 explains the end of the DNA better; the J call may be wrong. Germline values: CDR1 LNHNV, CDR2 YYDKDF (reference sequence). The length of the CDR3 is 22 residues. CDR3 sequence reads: CATSRNPLRQGFAINRNYEQYF. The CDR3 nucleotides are TGTGCCACCAGCAGAAATCCCCTCCGACAGGGTTTCGCCATCAACAGAAACTACGAGCAGTACTTC.

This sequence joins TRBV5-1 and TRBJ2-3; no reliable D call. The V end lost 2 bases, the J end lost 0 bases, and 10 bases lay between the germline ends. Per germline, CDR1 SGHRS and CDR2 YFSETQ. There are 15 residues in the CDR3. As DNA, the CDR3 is TGCGCCAGCAGCTTTTTGGGCTTTAGCACAGATACGCAGTATTTT. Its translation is CASSFLGFSTDTQYF.

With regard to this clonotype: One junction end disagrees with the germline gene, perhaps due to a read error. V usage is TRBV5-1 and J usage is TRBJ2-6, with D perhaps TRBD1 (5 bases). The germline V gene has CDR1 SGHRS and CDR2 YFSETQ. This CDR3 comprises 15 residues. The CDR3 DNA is TGCGCCAGCAGCTTGGAGAGCTCTGGGGCCAACGTCCGGACTTTC. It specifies CASSLESSGANVRTF.

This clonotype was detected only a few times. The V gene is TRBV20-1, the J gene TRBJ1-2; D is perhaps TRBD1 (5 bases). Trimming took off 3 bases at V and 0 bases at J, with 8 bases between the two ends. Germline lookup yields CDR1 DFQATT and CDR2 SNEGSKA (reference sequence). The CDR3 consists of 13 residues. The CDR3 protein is CSASAGANYGYTF. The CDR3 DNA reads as TGCAGTGCTAGTGCGGGGGCTAACTATGGCTACACCTTC.

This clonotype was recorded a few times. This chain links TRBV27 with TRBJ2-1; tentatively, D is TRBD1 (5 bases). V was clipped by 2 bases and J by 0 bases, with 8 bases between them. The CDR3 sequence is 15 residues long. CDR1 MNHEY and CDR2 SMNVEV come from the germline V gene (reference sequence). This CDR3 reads CASSLIGVSYNEQFF. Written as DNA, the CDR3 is TGTGCCAGCAGTTTAATAGGGGTCTCCTACAATGAGCAGTTCTTC.

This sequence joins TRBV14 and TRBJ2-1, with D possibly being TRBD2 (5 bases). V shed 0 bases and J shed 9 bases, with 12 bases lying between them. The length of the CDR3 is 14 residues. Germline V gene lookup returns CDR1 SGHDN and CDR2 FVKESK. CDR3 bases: TGTGCCAGCAGCCAAGATTTTATGAGCGGTGAGCAGTTCTTC. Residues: CASSQDFMSGEQFF. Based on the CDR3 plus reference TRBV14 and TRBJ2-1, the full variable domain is EAGVTQFPSHSVIEKGQTVTLRCDPISGHDNLYWYRRVMGKEIKFLLHFVKESKQDESGMPNNRFLAERTGGTYSTLKVQPAELEDSGVYFCASSQDFMSGEQFFGPGTRLTVL.

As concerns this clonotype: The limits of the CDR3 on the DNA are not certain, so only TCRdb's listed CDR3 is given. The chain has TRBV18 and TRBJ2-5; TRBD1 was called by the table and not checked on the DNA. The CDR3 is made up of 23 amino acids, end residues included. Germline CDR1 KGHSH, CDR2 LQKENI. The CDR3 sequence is CASSPNEQGQGFGYTFGSETQYF.